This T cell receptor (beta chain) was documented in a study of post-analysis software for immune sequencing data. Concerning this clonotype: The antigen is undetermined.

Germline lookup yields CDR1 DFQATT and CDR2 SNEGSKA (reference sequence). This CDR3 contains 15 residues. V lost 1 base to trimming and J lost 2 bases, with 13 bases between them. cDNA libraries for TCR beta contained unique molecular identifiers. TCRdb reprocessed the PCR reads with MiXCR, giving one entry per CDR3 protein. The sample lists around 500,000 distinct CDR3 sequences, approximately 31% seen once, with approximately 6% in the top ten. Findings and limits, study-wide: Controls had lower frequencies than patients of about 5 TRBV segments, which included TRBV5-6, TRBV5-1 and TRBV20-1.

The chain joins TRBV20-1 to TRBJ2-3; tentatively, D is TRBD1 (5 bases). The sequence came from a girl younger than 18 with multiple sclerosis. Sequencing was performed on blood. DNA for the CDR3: TGCAGTGCTAGAGGGGGCGGCCGGAACACAGATACGCAGTATTTT. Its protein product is CSARGGGRNTDTQYF.